The 30 T cell receptor beta chains below come from one sample, sequenced in a study of OX40 agonist ivuxolimab in advanced cancers. Measured with immunoSEQ multiplex PCR; TCRdb has only the in-frame clones, and not every one. Found here are roughly 57,000 clones, approximately 82% of them singletons; the top ten hold roughly 2.3%. The sequences come from CD4+ or CD8+ T cells sorted from blood, collected in a trial of the OX40 agonist ivuxolimab. These receptors came from an adult with an advanced solid tumor such as melanoma, head and neck, liver or kidney cancer.

This chain uses TRBV29-1 with TRBJ1-4; D ambiguous. The germline V gene encodes CDR1 SQVTM and CDR2 ANQGSEA. The length of the CDR3 is 12 residues. V was pared by 6 bases and J by 5 bases, with 10 bases between. CDR3 protein: CSVVLSNEKLFF. CDR3 nucleotide sequence: TGCAGCGTCGTATTGTCCAATGAAAAACTGTTTTTT.

The chain joins TRBV19 to TRBJ2-3; perhaps TRBD2 as D (6 bases). V gave up 5 bases and J gave up 5 bases, with 20 bases separating them. There are 16 residues in the CDR3. Germline-derived CDR1 and CDR2 are LNHDA and SQIVND (reference sequence). The CDR3, as DNA: TGTGCCAGTAGTCCCCGTTTTCTCCGGGGGAGAGATACGCAGTATTTT. Amino acids: CASSPRFLRGRDTQYF.

V gene TRBV9 combines with J gene TRBJ2-3; 7 bases line up with TRBD1. V shed 3 bases and J 5 bases; nucleotides not matched to a gene: 6. The CDR3 length is 14 residues. Germline lookup yields CDR1 SGDLS and CDR2 YYNGEE. CDR3 in DNA: TGTGCCAGCAGCGCACGGCAGGGGGAAGATACGCAGTATTTT. Translating it yields CASSARQGEDTQYF.

The chain links TRBV6-1 to TRBJ2-7; maybe TRBD1 (6 bases). The J call may be mistaken, given a closer DNA end match to TRBJ2-5. The CDR3 covers 13 residues. The germline V gene has CDR1 MNHNS and CDR2 SASEGT. The CDR3 here is CASKWGRFETQYF. The CDR3 nucleotides are TGTGCCAGCAAGTGGGGGCGATTTGAGACCCAGTACTTC.

The chain uses TRBV5-1 and TRBJ2-5, with TRBD2 identical over 13 bases. CDR1 is SGHRS and CDR2 is YFSETQ in the germline V gene. V was pared by 4 bases and J by 4 bases, with 22 bases of the junction left unmatched. This CDR3 comprises 21 residues. In nucleotides, the CDR3 is TGCGCCAGCAGCGCGAGCGGACTAGCGGGGGCCAAACATAGCCTGGGAGAGACCCAGTACTTC. It encodes CASSASGLAGAKHSLGETQYF.

This chain uses TRBV27 with TRBJ2-2; TRBD2 matches at 11 bases. The CDR3 length is 17 residues. The V segment lost 1 base and the J segment 1 base; nucleotides outside the gene matches: 2. Germline assignment: CDR1 MNHEY and CDR2 SMNVEV (reference sequence). This CDR3 reads CASSLLGLAENTGELFF. In DNA, the CDR3 is TGTGCCAGCAGTTTATTGGGACTAGCGGAGAACACCGGGGAGCTGTTTTTT.

V and J are TRBV5-4 and TRBJ2-3, with D possibly being TRBD1 or TRBD2 (6 bases each). V was cut by 4 bases and J by 1 base, with 16 bases left in between. Germline loops: CDR1 SGHNT, CDR2 YYREEE (reference sequence). CDR3 length: 16 amino acids. In DNA, the CDR3 is TGTGCCAGCAGCCCGCCCCCGGAGGGGGGCACAGATACGCAGTATTTT. Its translation is CASSPPPEGGTDTQYF. The complete variable domain, with remaining parts taken from reference TRBV5-4 and TRBJ2-3, reads ETGVTQSPTHLIKTRGQQVTLRCSSQSGHNTVSWYQQALGQGPQFIFQYYREEENGRGNFPPRFSGLQFPNYSSELNVNALELDDSALYLCASSPPPEGGTDTQYFGPGTRLTVL.

The chain combines TRBV19 with TRBJ1-2, with no clear D. The germline CDR1 and CDR2 sequences are LNHDA and SQIVND (reference sequence). The length of the CDR3 is 15 residues. Between the trimmed V and J ends, which lost 2 bases and 2 bases, there was a span of 12 bases. The DNA for the CDR3 is TGTGCCAGTAGTATAAACAGCCTAGGAAACTATGGCTACACCTTC. This translates into CASSINSLGNYGYTF. Full variable domain (remainder filled in from reference TRBV19 and TRBJ1-2): DGGITQSPKYLFRKEGQNVTLSCEQNLNHDAMYWYRQDPGQGLRLIYYSQIVNDFQKGDIAEGYSVSREKKESFPLTVTSAQKNPTAFYLCASSINSLGNYGYTFGSGTRLTVV.

The gene calls are TRBV7-3 and TRBJ1-2; D possibly corresponds to TRBD1 (6 bases). The germline gives CDR1 SGHTA, CDR2 FQGTGA. The CDR3 consists of 13 residues. Trimming took off 6 bases at V and 8 bases at J, with 16 bases between the two ends. The CDR3, as DNA: TGTGCCAGCAGTATAGGAGGGGGACGCGGCTACACCTTC. The encoded protein is CASSIGGGRGYTF.

The chain is built from TRBV5-1 and TRBJ1-1; the match to TRBD1 covers 7 bases. The trim removed 2 bases at V and 4 bases at J, leaving 8 bases unmatched. Germline V CDR1 and CDR2: SGHRS, YFSETQ. The CDR3 loop spans 15 amino acids. The DNA of the CDR3 is TGCGCCAGCAGCTTCTCCGGACAGGTAATCACTGAAGCTTTCTTT. Translation gives CASSFSGQVITEAFF.

This rearrangement joins TRBV28 to TRBJ1-5, with TRBD1 identical over 8 bases. This CDR3 has 15 residues. Germline trimming cut 3 bases from V and 5 bases from J; bases unmatched to any gene: 6. The germline CDR1 and CDR2 sequences are MDHEN and SYDVKM. CDR3 in amino acids: CASSFPGTGYQPQHF. The CDR3 DNA sequence: TGTGCCAGCAGTTTCCCCGGGACAGGCTATCAGCCCCAGCATTTT. Full variable domain (missing parts from reference TRBV28 and TRBJ1-5): DVKVTQSSRYLVKRTGEKVFLECVQDMDHENMFWYRQDPGLGLRLIYFSYDVKMKEKGDIPEGYSVSREKKERFSLILESASTNQTSMYLCASSFPGTGYQPQHFGDGTRLSIL.

The chain couples TRBV19 to TRBJ1-1; D is unclear. Germline V lookup: CDR1 LNHDA, CDR2 SQIVND (reference sequence). The CDR3 totals 13 residues. Trimming took 3 bases from V and 1 from J, leaving 6 bases between them. The CDR3 loop is CASSIPQNTEAFF. The CDR3 DNA is TGTGCCAGTAGTATCCCCCAGAACACTGAAGCTTTCTTT.

This sequence joins TRBV19 and TRBJ1-1, with 9 bases lining up with TRBD1. The CDR3 length is 15 residues. After removal of 6 bases from V and 1 base from J, the junction contained 6 bases not matched to a gene. From germline, CDR1 is LNHDA and CDR2 SQIVND (reference sequence). The CDR3 here is CASRIQGAPNTEAFF. Here the CDR3 DNA reads TGTGCCAGTAGGATACAGGGGGCCCCGAACACTGAAGCTTTCTTT.

The sample holds a few counts of this clone. The V and J genes are TRBV9 and TRBJ2-1, with TRBD2 identical over 14 bases. This CDR3 is built from 16 residues. Germline V gene lookup returns CDR1 SGDLS and CDR2 YYNGEE. Losses at the gene ends were 6 bases for V and 9 bases for J; bases not matched to a gene: 11. Here the CDR3 reads CASTTGTSGGSSEQFF. DNA of the CDR3: TGTGCCAGCACCACGGGGACTAGCGGGGGCTCCAGTGAGCAGTTCTTC.

The chain carries TRBV27 and TRBJ1-3, with a tentative D call TRBD1 (5 bases). The germline V gene has CDR1 MNHEY and CDR2 SMNVEV (reference sequence). The CDR3 sequence is 18 residues long. The V end was cut by 2 bases, the J end by 1 base, with 18 bases between. In nucleotides, the CDR3 is TGTGCCAGCAGTTTAAGGAGACCAGGGAGCGTTTCTGGAAACACCATATATTTT. As protein: CASSLRRPGSVSGNTIYF.

V gene TRBV6-6 combines with J gene TRBJ1-6, with 9 positions matching TRBD1. The V and J ends lost 5 bases and 6 bases, in that order; junction bases with no gene match: 2. Germline CDR1 is MNHNY and CDR2 is SVGAGI (reference sequence). The CDR3 is 14 amino acids. The CDR3 here is CASSRDRVNSPLHF. The DNA of the CDR3 is TGTGCCAGCAGTCGGGACAGGGTTAATTCACCCCTCCACTTT.

The chain is built from TRBV5-6 and TRBJ2-7; 9 bases match TRBD1. J was trimmed by 1 base and V by 1 base; bases with no gene match: 3. Germline V gene lookup returns CDR1 SGHDT and CDR2 YYEEEE. The CDR3 sequence is 15 residues long. In DNA, the CDR3 is TGTGCCAGCAGCTTGATAGGACAGGGGTCCTACGAGCAGTACTTC. Translated, it gives CASSLIGQGSYEQYF.

This sequence joins TRBV5-1 and TRBJ1-1; D ambiguous. CDR3 length: 14 residues. Per the germline V gene, CDR1 is SGHRS and CDR2 is YFSETQ. Deletions cut 1 base from V and 6 bases from J, with 13 bases between. CDR3: CASSLILEAAEAFF. The CDR3 coding sequence is TGCGCCAGCAGCTTGATCCTCGAGGCCGCTGAAGCTTTCTTT.

The chain couples TRBV7-2 to TRBJ2-3; 13 nucleotides agree with TRBD2. Germline assignment: CDR1 SGHTA and CDR2 FQGNSA. V gave up 6 bases and J gave up 4 bases; unmatched junction bases: 7. CDR3 size: 16 residues. In DNA, the CDR3 is TGTGCCAGCAGTGTGACTAGCGGGGGGCCCCCAGATACGCAGTATTTT. Encoded protein: CASSVTSGGPPDTQYF.

The genes are TRBV9 and TRBJ2-5, with TRBD2 identical over 10 bases. With 0 bases clipped from V and 4 bases from J, the junction kept 6 bases outside the gene matches. Per the germline V gene, CDR1 is SGDLS and CDR2 is YYNGEE. The CDR3 sequence is 16 residues long. Here the CDR3 DNA reads TGTGCCAGCAGCGTAGCAGCGGGGGGGCCTCGAGAGACCCAGTACTTC. Amino acid sequence: CASSVAAGGPRETQYF.

This chain joins TRBV7-8 and TRBJ2-2; a possible D gene is TRBD1 (6 bases). There are 20 residues in the CDR3. Trimming pared 2 bases from V and 3 bases from J, leaving 25 bases between. Germline V CDR1 and CDR2: SGHVS, FQNEAQ. The CDR3 region has the DNA TGTGCCAGCAGCTTACCTACCTTACCATCACAGGGTGCGGACACCGGGGAGCTGTTTTTT. It yields the protein CASSLPTLPSQGADTGELFF.

This clone has a single count. This rearrangement joins TRBV5-8 to TRBJ2-7, with TRBD2 matching 12 bases. The germline V gene encodes CDR1 SGHTS and CDR2 YDEGEE. The V gene end was trimmed by 4 bases and the J gene end by 4 bases; junction bases not matched to a gene: 12. The CDR3 has 17 amino acids. The CDR3 reads CASSPSSGGAHRYEQYF. The CDR3 DNA follows: TGTGCCAGCAGCCCATCTAGCGGGGGGGCTCATCGGTACGAGCAGTACTTC.

The chain combines TRBV5-1 with TRBJ1-1, with D uncertain. CDR3 length: 14 amino acids. Germline values: CDR1 SGHRS, CDR2 YFSETQ. Trimming pared 5 bases from V and 6 bases from J, leaving 17 bases between. The CDR3 loop reads CASRSWQDYSEAFF. The CDR3 DNA is TGCGCCAGCAGATCCTGGCAAGACTATTCTGAAGCTTTCTTT.

The V gene is TRBV6-6, the J gene TRBJ2-7; either TRBD1 or TRBD2 may supply D (5 bases each). Germline V gene data show CDR1 as MNHNY and CDR2 as SVGAGI (reference sequence). Deletions cut 2 bases from V and 3 bases from J, with 11 bases between. The CDR3 sequence is 14 residues long. The CDR3 protein is CASSYGTADYEQYF. CDR3 DNA sequence: TGTGCCAGCAGTTACGGGACCGCCGACTACGAGCAGTACTTC.

The genes are TRBV5-4 and TRBJ1-2; weak D call: TRBD1 (5 bases). Per the germline V gene, CDR1 is SGHNT and CDR2 is YYREEE (reference sequence). The CDR3 is 14 residues long. V lost 4 bases to trimming and J lost 6 bases, with 16 bases between them. CDR3 protein: CASSREVLGDGYTF. The CDR3 DNA is TGTGCCAGCAGCAGGGAAGTCTTAGGGGATGGCTACACCTTC.

The V gene is TRBV5-1, the J gene TRBJ2-7, with D possibly TRBD1 on 5 matching bases. From germline, CDR1 is SGHRS and CDR2 YFSETQ. This CDR3 is built from 15 residues. The V end lost 4 bases, the J end lost 0 bases, and 14 bases lay between the germline ends. Here the CDR3 DNA reads TGCGCCAGCAGCGGTGGACACGTGAGCTCCTACGAGCAGTACTTC. It encodes CASSGGHVSSYEQYF.

V usage is TRBV6-5 and J usage is TRBJ2-3, with TRBD1 as a possible D gene (6 bases). V was pared by 6 bases and J by 5 bases, with 15 bases between. Germline assignment: CDR1 MNHEY and CDR2 SVGAGI. This CDR3 is built from 14 residues. The CDR3 coding sequence is TGTGCCAGCAGGTACAGGGAAGGTGGAGATACGCAGTATTTT. Residues: CASRYREGGDTQYF.

The chain carries TRBV9 and TRBJ2-5; D is perhaps TRBD1 (6 bases). V shed 0 bases and J shed 5 bases, with 11 bases lying between them. Germline V gene sequence: CDR1 SGDLS, CDR2 YYNGEE. The CDR3 is 14 residues long. The CDR3 protein is CASSVGGGFETQYF. The DNA for the CDR3 is TGTGCCAGCAGCGTAGGTGGGGGCTTTGAGACCCAGTACTTC. The whole variable domain, filled in from reference TRBV9 and TRBJ2-5, reads DSGVTQTPKHLITATGQRVTLRCSPRSGDLSVYWYQQSLDQGLQFLIQYYNGEERAKGNILERFSAQQFPDLHSELNLSSLELGDSALYFCASSVGGGFETQYFGPGTRLLVL.

V gene TRBV7-3 combines with J gene TRBJ2-3; D is unresolved. V lost 5 bases and J lost 4, with 19 bases in between. The germline V gene has CDR1 SGHTA and CDR2 FQGTGA. This CDR3 is built from 16 residues. The CDR3 nucleotides are TGTGCCAGCAGCCCAACGCTTCTAGGGAAGGCAGATACGCAGTATTTT. Protein: CASSPTLLGKADTQYF.

This clone rates as medium-sized. This chain connects TRBV7-9 to TRBJ2-5; D is undetermined. CDR3 length equals 15 residues. CDR1 is SEHNR and CDR2 is FQNEAQ in the germline V gene (reference sequence). The V gene lost 4 bases and the J gene lost 0 bases, with 12 bases spanning the gap. CDR3 sequence (DNA): TGTGCCAGCAGCTGGGGATTGACCGACCAAGAGACCCAGTACTTC. This codes for CASSWGLTDQETQYF. Combining the CDR3 with reference TRBV7-9 and TRBJ2-5 gives the whole variable domain DTGVSQNPRHKITKRGQNVTFRCDPISEHNRLYWYRQTLGQGPEFLTYFQNEAQLEKSRLLSDRFSAERPKGSFSTLEIQRTEQGDSAMYLCASSWGLTDQETQYFGPGTRLLVL.